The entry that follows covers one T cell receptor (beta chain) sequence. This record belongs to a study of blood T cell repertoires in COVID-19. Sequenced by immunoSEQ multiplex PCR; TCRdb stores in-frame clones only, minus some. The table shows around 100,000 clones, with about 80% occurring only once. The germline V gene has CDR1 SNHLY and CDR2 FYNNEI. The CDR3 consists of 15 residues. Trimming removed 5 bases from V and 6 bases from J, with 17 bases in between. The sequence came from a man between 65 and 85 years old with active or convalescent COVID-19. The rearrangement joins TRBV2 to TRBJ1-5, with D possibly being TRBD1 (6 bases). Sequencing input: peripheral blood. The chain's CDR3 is CASSRPGGWVQPQHF. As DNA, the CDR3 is TGTGCCAGCAGTCGACCTGGGGGCTGGGTTCAGCCCCAGCATTTT.